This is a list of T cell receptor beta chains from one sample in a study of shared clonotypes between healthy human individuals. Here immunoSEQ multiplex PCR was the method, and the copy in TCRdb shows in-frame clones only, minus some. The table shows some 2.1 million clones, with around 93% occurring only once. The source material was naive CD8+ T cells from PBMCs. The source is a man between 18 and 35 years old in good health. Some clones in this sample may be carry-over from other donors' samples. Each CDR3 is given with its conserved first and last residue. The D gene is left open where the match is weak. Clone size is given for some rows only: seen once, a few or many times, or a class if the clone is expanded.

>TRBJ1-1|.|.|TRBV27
TGTGCCAGCAGTTTCGGGGGAGCTAACACTGAAGCTTTCTTT
CASSFGGANTEAFF
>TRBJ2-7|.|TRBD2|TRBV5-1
TGCGCCAGCAGCTTGGATCCGGGAGGCTCCTACGAGCAGTACTTC
CASSLDPGGSYEQYF
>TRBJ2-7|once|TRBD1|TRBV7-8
TGTGCCAGCAGCTCAGGGGGTCTCTACGAGCAGTACTTC
CASSSGGLYEQYF
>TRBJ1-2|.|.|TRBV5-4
TGTGCCAGCAGCTTGTTCGGGGTCCCTTATGGCTACACCTTC
CASSLFGVPYGYTF
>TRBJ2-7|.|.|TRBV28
TGTGCCAGCAGTACAGATTCCTACGAGCAGTACTTC
CASSTDSYEQYF
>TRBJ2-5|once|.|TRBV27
TGTGCCAGCAGTTCCAGAGACGACGGCGTCGTGACCCAGTACTTC
CASSSRDDGVVTQYF
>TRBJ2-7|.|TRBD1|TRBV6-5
TGTGCCAGCAGTTCCCGGGACAGGGTCCACGAGCAGTACTTC
CASSSRDRVHEQYF
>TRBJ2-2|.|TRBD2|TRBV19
TGTGCCAGTACCCCTGACGAGCGGGAGGTTTGGGTCACCGGGGAGCTGTTTTTT
CASTPDEREVWVTGELFF
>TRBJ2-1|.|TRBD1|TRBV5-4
TGTGCCAGCAGCTCTGACAGGGGCAATGAGCAGTTCTTC
CASSSDRGNEQFF
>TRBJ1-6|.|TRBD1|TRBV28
TGTGCCAGCAGCCGGGACAGTCTTAATTCACCCCTCCACTTT
CASSRDSLNSPLHF
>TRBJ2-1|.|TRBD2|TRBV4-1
TGCGCCAGCAGCCAACCCTTGGGACTAGGATCCCATGAGCAGTTCTTC
CASSQPLGLGSHEQFF
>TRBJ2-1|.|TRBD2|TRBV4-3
TGCGCCAGCAGCCAAGACCCGCCTCCGGGACTAGCGGGCTACAATGAGCAGTTCTTC
CASSQDPPPGLAGYNEQFF
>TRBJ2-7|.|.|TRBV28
TGTGCCAGCACCGAAGGGGTCCTTAGCTCCTACGAGCAGTACTTC
CASTEGVLSSYEQYF
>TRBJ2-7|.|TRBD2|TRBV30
TGTGCCTGGAGTTTCAGGTCACTTAGCGGGAGGGGCCCCTACGAGCAGTACTTC
CAWSFRSLSGRGPYEQYF
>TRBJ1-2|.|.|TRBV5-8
TGTGCCAGCAGCTGGTCTGGCTACACCTTC
CASSWSGYTF
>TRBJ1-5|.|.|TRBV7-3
TGTGCCAGCAGCTTAATCGGGGGGCCCTCTCAGCCCCAGCATTTT
CASSLIGGPSQPQHF
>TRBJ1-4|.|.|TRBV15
TGTGCCACCAGCAGAGATAAACCAACTAATGAAAAACTGTTTTTT
CATSRDKPTNEKLFF
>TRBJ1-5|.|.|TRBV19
TGTGCCAGTAGTCCATCCCCGGGGATTGGGCCCCAGCATTTT
CASSPSPGIGPQHF
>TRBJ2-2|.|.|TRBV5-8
TGTGCCAGCAGCTTGGGAGGGCTAGTCTGGGACACCGGGGAGCTGTTTTTT
CASSLGGLVWDTGELFF
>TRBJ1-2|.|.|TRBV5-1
TGCGCCAGCAGCCGAACGTCAGGGGCCAAGGGCTACACCTTC
CASSRTSGAKGYTF
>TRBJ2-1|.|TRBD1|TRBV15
TGTGCCACCAGCACGCAGGGGGCGCGTAATGAGCAGTTCTTC
CATSTQGARNEQFF
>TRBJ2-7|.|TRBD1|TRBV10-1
TGCGCCAGCAGCCCAGGGGGCGAGTCCTACGAGCAGTACTTC
CASSPGGESYEQYF
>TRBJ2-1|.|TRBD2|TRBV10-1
TGCGCCAGCAGTGAGTCGTATGAGCGGGAGGGCCCCTACAATGAGCAGTTCTTC
CASSESYEREGPYNEQFF
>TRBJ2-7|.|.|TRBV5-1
TGCGCCAGCAGCTTGGGCAGGGGCCCCTACGAGCAGTACTTC
CASSLGRGPYEQYF
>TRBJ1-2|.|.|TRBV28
TGTGCCAGCAGGCTTGGGAGCTACACCTTC
CASRLGSYTF
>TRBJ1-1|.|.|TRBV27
TGTGCCAGCGGACCCCCAGGAAGGAGAGCTGAAGCTTTCTTT
CASGPPGRRAEAFF
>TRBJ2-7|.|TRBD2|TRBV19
TGTGCCAGTAGTCTTATTACTAGCGTCCACGAGCAGTACTTC
CASSLITSVHEQYF
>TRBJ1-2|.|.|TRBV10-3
TGTGCCATCACTTCGGACAGAAATAACTATGGCTACACCTTC
CAITSDRNNYGYTF
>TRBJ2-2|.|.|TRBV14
TGTGCCAGCAGCCAATTAATGACGGAATATACCGGGGAGCTGTTTTTT
CASSQLMTEYTGELFF
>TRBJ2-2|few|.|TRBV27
TGTGCCAGCAGTTCAACGAACACCGGGGAGCTGTTTTTT
CASSSTNTGELFF
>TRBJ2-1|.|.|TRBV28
TGTGCCAGCAGTTTGGGGGGAGCCAGCAATGAGCAGTTCTTC
CASSLGGASNEQFF
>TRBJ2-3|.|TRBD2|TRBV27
TGTGCCAGCAGTTTATTTTTGCCTAGCGGGAGGACAGATACGCAGTATTTT
CASSLFLPSGRTDTQYF
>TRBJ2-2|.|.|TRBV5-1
TGCGCCAGCAGCCTGCACCCGTCGAACACCGGGGAGCTGTTTTTT
CASSLHPSNTGELFF
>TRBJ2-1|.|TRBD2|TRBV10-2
TGCGCCAGCAGGGGACTAGCGGGCGACAATGAGCAGTTCTTC
CASRGLAGDNEQFF
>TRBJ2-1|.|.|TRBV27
TGTGCCAGCAGTTCCCCGGGGAATGAGCAGTTCTTC
CASSSPGNEQFF
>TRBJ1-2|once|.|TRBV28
TGTGCCAGCAGTCCCCTGAGACTGGGGGCGCTTTATGGCTACACCTTC
CASSPLRLGALYGYTF
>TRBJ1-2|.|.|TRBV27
TGTGCCAGCACATCGACCCCGGGGGCGACTACCTATGGCTACACCTTC
CASTSTPGATTYGYTF
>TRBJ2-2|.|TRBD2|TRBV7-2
TGTGCCAGCAGCTCCGTCGGGGGGTCTTACTCTACCGGGGAGCTGTTTTTT
CASSSVGGSYSTGELFF